This T cell receptor (beta chain) was recovered during a study of identical twins. Remarks on this clonotype: What it binds is unknown.

Study results and caveats: The study found that models underestimated out-of-frame TCR alpha sharing in monozygotic twins. Zero-insertion results could be subject to partial confounding by invariant MAIT and iNKT cells. Clonotypes of the beta chain that were abundant in cord blood carried fewer insertions (memory repertoires showed none).

With template switching, a universal primer site was added, and the cDNA carried unique molecular identifiers. TCRdb redid the calling of the 5' RACE reads with MiXCR, one entry per CDR3 protein. Here the sample spans 400,000 to 500,000 distinct CDR3 sequences, around 20% being singletons. Sequencing was performed on naive T cells sorted from blood. This clonotype originated in a man in his forties or fifties in good health.

This chain's CDR3 is CASTNRAGGVRTGELFF. CDR3 in DNA: TGTGCCAGCACCAACCGAGCGGGAGGTGTCCGAACCGGGGAGCTGTTTTTT. This chain joins TRBV6-1 and TRBJ2-2; 9 bases map to TRBD2. Unmatched junction bases numbered 14, after V lost 7 bases and J lost 5 bases. The CDR3 is 17 amino acids. Germline V gene data show CDR1 as MNHNS and CDR2 as SASEGT.